A single sample gave rise to the 21 T cell receptor beta chains below, sequenced in a study of stem cell transplantation in POMP-related autoinflammatory disease. Points from the study as a whole: Across all analyzed T-cell subsets, patients with PRAID tended toward reduced diversity and increased clonality. Patients with PRAID showed a restricted number of unique TRB V-J gene pairings.

Which antigens these TCRs recognize remains unknown. Sequencing used immunoSEQ multiplex PCR; TCRdb keeps in-frame clones, though not all of them. The sample carries around 9,700 clones, about 89% recorded once. The sample in question was CD8+ T cells from PBMCs, obtained before stem cell transplantation. The receptor source for this set is a human donor with POMP-related autoinflammation and immune dysregulation (PRAID).

V and J are TRBV5-4 and TRBJ1-3; D perhaps matches TRBD1 (5 bases). CDR1 SGHNT and CDR2 YYREEE come from the germline V gene (reference sequence). The CDR3 is 17 residues long. V was pared by 4 bases and J by 7 bases, with 24 bases between. For the CDR3, the DNA is TGTGCCAGCAGCCAAAACCTAGGGGAGAGCTGGAAGAACACCATATATTTT. Translated, it gives CASSQNLGESWKNTIYF.

For the CDR3, the DNA is TGCACCAGCAGCCCGCGCCGGACTAGCGGAAGCCGATATACGCAGTATTTT. This translates into CTSSPRRTSGSRYTQYF. The chain combines TRBV1 with TRBJ2-3; TRBD2, the table's D call, was not compared with the DNA. TRBV1 is deemed a pseudogene. The CDR3 length is 17 residues.

The J gene is TRBJ1-1, the V gene TRBV7-7; maybe TRBD1 (6 bases). Germline V lookup: CDR1 SSHAT, CDR2 FNYEAQ (reference sequence). This CDR3 contains 14 residues. Trimming shortened V by 5 bases and J by 4 bases, and 14 bases separated the two germline ends. The CDR3 region is CASSQPGAVTEAFF. In DNA, the CDR3 is TGTGCCAGCAGCCAGCCAGGGGCAGTCACTGAAGCTTTCTTT.

The rearrangement uses TRBV4-1 and TRBJ2-1; D remains ambiguous. Deletions cut 4 bases from V and 3 bases from J, with 16 bases between. Germline V gene lookup returns CDR1 MGHRA and CDR2 YSYEKL. This CDR3 has 16 amino acids. In DNA, the CDR3 is TGCGCCAGCAGCCCTGAATCTAGGTCCAGCTACAATGAGCAGTTCTTC. Its translation: CASSPESRSSYNEQFF.

The chain combines TRBV4-1 with TRBJ2-1; TRBD2 matches 11 bases. The CDR3 extends over 15 amino acids. With 2 bases clipped from V and 3 bases from J, the junction kept 0 bases outside the gene matches. CDR1 MGHRA and CDR2 YSYEKL come from the germline V gene. The CDR3: CASSQLAGGYNEQFF. As DNA, the CDR3 is TGCGCCAGCAGCCAACTAGCGGGGGGCTACAATGAGCAGTTCTTC.

This clone came up a few times. The chain recombines TRBV19 with TRBJ1-4, with a weak D call TRBD1 (6 bases). The CDR3 runs to 15 residues. Germline CDR1 LNHDA, CDR2 SQIVND (reference sequence). V was shortened by 3 bases and J by 6 bases, with 14 bases between the two germline ends. As DNA, the CDR3 is TGTGCCAGTAGTATGGTCTCGGGGGGCCATGAAAAACTGTTTTTT. Protein: CASSMVSGGHEKLFF. Based on the CDR3 plus reference TRBV19 and TRBJ1-4, the full variable domain is DGGITQSPKYLFRKEGQNVTLSCEQNLNHDAMYWYRQDPGQGLRLIYYSQIVNDFQKGDIAEGYSVSREKKESFPLTVTSAQKNPTAFYLCASSMVSGGHEKLFFGSGTQLSVL.

The rearrangement joins TRBV6-5 to TRBJ2-5; 8 bases match TRBD1. CDR3 length: 13 residues. From germline, CDR1 is MNHEY and CDR2 SVGAGI. After removal of 0 bases from V and 7 bases from J, the junction contained 1 base not matched to a gene. CDR3 sequence (DNA): TGTGCCAGCAGTTACTCTGACAGGGGGACCCAGTACTTC. Encoded protein: CASSYSDRGTQYF.

This chain connects TRBV28 to TRBJ2-7; TRBD2 matches 12 bases. The length of the CDR3 is 15 residues. Germline V gene data show CDR1 as MDHEN and CDR2 as SYDVKM. After removal of 3 bases from V and 3 bases from J, the junction contained 3 bases not matched to a gene. In DNA, the CDR3 is TGTGCCAGCAGTTTTTCGACTAGCGGGAGCTACGAGCAGTACTTC. It yields the protein CASSFSTSGSYEQYF. Full variable domain (rest looked up from reference TRBV28 and TRBJ2-7): DVKVTQSSRYLVKRTGEKVFLECVQDMDHENMFWYRQDPGLGLRLIYFSYDVKMKEKGDIPEGYSVSREKKERFSLILESASTNQTSMYLCASSFSTSGSYEQYFGPGTRLTVT.

CDR3: CASSLTGLAVYEQYF. In DNA form, the CDR3 reads TGTGCCAGCAGTTTAACGGGACTAGCGGTTTACGAGCAGTACTTC. The rearrangement joins TRBV27 to TRBJ2-7, with 11 nucleotides matching TRBD2. Per germline, CDR1 MNHEY and CDR2 SMNVEV (reference sequence). The CDR3 runs 15 residues. V gave up 2 bases and J gave up 4 bases; unmatched junction bases: 4.

The chain carries TRBV28 and TRBJ2-4, with a weak D call TRBD1 (6 bases). V lost 2 bases, J lost 0 bases, and 11 bases lay in between. Per germline, CDR1 MDHEN and CDR2 SYDVKM. The CDR3 extends over 16 amino acids. This CDR3 is CASSLRGRRAKNIQYF. DNA of the CDR3: TGTGCCAGCAGTTTAAGGGGGAGAAGAGCCAAAAACATTCAGTACTTC.

The chain has TRBV27 and TRBJ1-4, with 10 bases that match TRBD1. Trimming cost V 6 bases and J 6 bases; bases outside gene matches: 4. Germline V gene lookup returns CDR1 MNHEY and CDR2 SMNVEV (reference sequence). This CDR3 comprises 14 residues. In DNA form, the CDR3 reads TGTGCCAGCAGGAGGACAGGGGGGTATGAAAAACTGTTTTTT. Translation: CASRRTGGYEKLFF.

The gene calls are TRBV2 and TRBJ1-2; D ambiguous. Germline V gene data show CDR1 as SNHLY and CDR2 as FYNNEI. This CDR3 comprises 13 residues. Trimming stripped 1 base from V and 4 bases from J, with 7 bases between. In nucleotides, the CDR3 is TGTGCCAGCAGTGAAGGGGCCGTCTATGGCTACACCTTC. It yields the protein CASSEGAVYGYTF.

The gene calls are TRBV4-1 and TRBJ2-1; D unresolved. CDR1 and CDR2 from the germline V gene are MGHRA and YSYEKL. The CDR3 spans 18 residues. V lost 0 bases and J lost 0, with 15 bases in between. The CDR3 region is CASSQDPPSLGSYNEQFF. CDR3 sequence (DNA): TGCGCCAGCAGCCAAGATCCCCCTTCTCTGGGCTCCTACAATGAGCAGTTCTTC.

The V and J genes are TRBV28 and TRBJ2-2, with D perhaps given as TRBD1 or TRBD2 (5 bases each). V gave up 4 bases and J gave up 8 bases, with 8 bases separating them. CDR3 length: 12 amino acids. The germline V gene has CDR1 MDHEN and CDR2 SYDVKM. For the CDR3, the DNA is TGTGCCAGCAGTTACGGGGCGGGGGAGCTGTTTTTT. Translating it yields CASSYGAGELFF.

V is TRBV5-6 and J is TRBJ2-3; D is undetermined. The germline V gene encodes CDR1 SGHDT and CDR2 YYEEEE. The V end lost 4 bases, the J end lost 1 base, and 16 bases lay between the germline ends. CDR3 length: 16 amino acids. The CDR3 coding sequence is TGTGCCAGCAGCAATGGAGCGATAGGCCGCACAGATACGCAGTATTTT. Translated: CASSNGAIGRTDTQYF.

The chain is built from TRBV5-4 and TRBJ2-3; D is unresolved. Germline CDR1 SGHNT, CDR2 YYREEE (reference sequence). The V gene lost 3 bases and the J gene lost 2 bases, with 1 base spanning the gap. This CDR3 spans 11 amino acids. CDR3: CASSSTDTQYF. CDR3 sequence (DNA): TGTGCCAGCAGCTCCACAGATACGCAGTATTTT.

This chain joins TRBV4-1 and TRBJ2-7; possible D gene TRBD1, 5 bases. The CDR3 is 14 amino acids. Germline V gene lookup returns CDR1 MGHRA and CDR2 YSYEKL. V gave up 1 base and J gave up 7 bases, with 14 bases separating them. In DNA form, the CDR3 reads TGCGCCAGCAGCCAAGTTGGACAAACGGGTGAGCAGTACTTC. Translated: CASSQVGQTGEQYF.

J is TRBJ2-1 and V is TRBV2; D remains unclear. CDR3 length: 14 residues. V shed 2 bases and J shed 12 bases, with 17 bases lying between them. Looked up from germline, CDR1 is SNHLY and CDR2 is FYNNEI. CDR3 amino acids: CASSESAKGSGQFF. The CDR3 nucleotides are TGTGCCAGCAGTGAATCCGCCAAAGGGTCTGGGCAGTTCTTC.

V is TRBV4-1 and J is TRBJ2-3; 12 bases match TRBD2. From germline, CDR1 is MGHRA and CDR2 YSYEKL. The length of the CDR3 is 20 residues. V lost 2 bases to trimming and J lost 1 base; unmatched junction nucleotides: 13. The CDR3 here is CASSQIYALAGGLGTDTQYF. The CDR3 coding sequence is TGCGCCAGCAGCCAAATTTATGCGCTAGCGGGAGGGCTAGGCACAGATACGCAGTATTTT.

The V and J genes are TRBV7-9 and TRBJ2-3; tentatively, D is TRBD2 (6 bases). Trimming removed 4 bases from V and 1 base from J, with 15 bases in between. The germline V gene encodes CDR1 SEHNR and CDR2 FQNEAQ (reference sequence). CDR3 length equals 16 residues. The CDR3: CASSSRAGGGTDTQYF. In DNA, the CDR3 is TGTGCCAGCAGCTCCCGAGCAGGAGGGGGCACAGATACGCAGTATTTT.

The chain couples TRBV30 to TRBJ1-5; TRBD1 is a possible D gene (5 bases). V dropped 2 bases and J dropped 4 bases, with 9 bases sitting between them. Germline V lookup: CDR1 GTSNPN, CDR2 SVGIG (reference sequence). There are 13 residues in the CDR3. The CDR3 nucleotides are TGTGCCTGGAGTTGGGGGGGAAATCAGCCCCAGCATTTT. Encoded protein: CAWSWGGNQPQHF.